Reported below is one T cell receptor beta chain. This specimen comes from a study of blood T cell repertoires in COVID-19. Study-level background: From the United States, Italy and Spain came samples of acute and convalescent COVID-19. The cDNA or gDNA used as material had been derived from T cells, B-cell-depleted T cells, or PBMCs.

In the original workflow: Estimated nucleated cell counts came from reference gene primer amplification. TCRdb's copy holds only in-frame clones and misses some; the assay was immunoSEQ multiplex PCR. V, J and clone size were drawn from that table, and D and trimming were deduced from the DNA. Here the sample spans roughly 160,000 clones, about 74% being singletons. CDR3 size: 17 residues. Unmatched junction bases numbered 13, after V lost 5 bases and J lost 4 bases. Germline V gene sequence: CDR1 LNHDA, CDR2 SQIVND (reference sequence). The specimen sequenced was peripheral blood. This receptor was identified in an elderly woman with acute or convalescent COVID-19. The chain uses TRBV19 and TRBJ1-1; 10 bases match TRBD1. CDR3 sequence: CASSAWRDRGRATEAFF. In DNA form, the CDR3 reads TGTGCCAGTAGTGCCTGGCGGGACAGGGGAAGGGCCACTGAAGCTTTCTTT.